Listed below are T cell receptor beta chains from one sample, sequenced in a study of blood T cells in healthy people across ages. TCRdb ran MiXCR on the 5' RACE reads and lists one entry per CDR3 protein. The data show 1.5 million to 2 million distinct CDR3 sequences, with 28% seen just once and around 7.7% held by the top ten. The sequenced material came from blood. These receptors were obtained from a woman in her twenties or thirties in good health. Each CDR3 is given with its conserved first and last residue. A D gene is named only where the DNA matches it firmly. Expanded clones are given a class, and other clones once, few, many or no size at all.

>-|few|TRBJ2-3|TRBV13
CASKRGTAPAGDTQYF
TGTGCCAGCAAGCGAGGAACGGCGCCCGCTGGAGATACGCAGTATTTT
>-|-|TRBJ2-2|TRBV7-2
CASSLVSEGDWTGELFF
TGTGCCAGCAGCTTAGTGTCCGAGGGCGATTGGACCGGGGAGCTGTTTTTT
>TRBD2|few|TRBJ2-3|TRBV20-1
CSARVAGGGDTQYF
TGCAGTGCTAGAGTAGCGGGAGGGGGAGATACGCAGTATTTT
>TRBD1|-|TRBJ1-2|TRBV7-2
CASSLQTGSYGYTF
TGTGCCAGCAGCCTCCAGACAGGGTCCTATGGCTACACCTTC
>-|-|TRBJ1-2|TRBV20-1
CSGSRVDYTF
TGCAGTGGATCGAGGGTGGACTACACCTTC
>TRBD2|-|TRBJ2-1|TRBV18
CASSPSSGRANEQFF
TGTGCCAGCTCACCCAGCAGCGGGAGGGCAAATGAGCAGTTCTTC
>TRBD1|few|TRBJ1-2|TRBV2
CASQDRQGRGGYTF
TGTGCCAGCCAAGACCGACAGGGTCGAGGGGGCTACACCTTC
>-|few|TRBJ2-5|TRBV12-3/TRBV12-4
CASSYGRLVVIQETQYF
TGTGCCAGCAGCTACGGACGTCTTGTAGTGATACAAGAGACCCAGTACTTC
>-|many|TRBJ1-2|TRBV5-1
CASSSTEDGYTF
TGCGCCAGCAGCTCAACGGAGGATGGCTACACCTTC
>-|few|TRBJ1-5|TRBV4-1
CASSEAGVNQPQHF
TGCGCCAGCAGCGAGGCAGGGGTCAATCAGCCCCAGCATTTT
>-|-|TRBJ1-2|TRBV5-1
CASSPDPYRANYGYTF
TGCGCCAGCAGCCCCGACCCCTACCGTGCTAACTATGGCTACACCTTC
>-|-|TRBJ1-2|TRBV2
CASSEVNEGGYTF
TGTGCCAGCAGTGAGGTCAATGAAGGGGGCTACACCTTC
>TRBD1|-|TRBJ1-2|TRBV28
CASSLGQGFYGHTF
TGTGCCAGCAGTCTGGGACAGGGCTTCTATGGCCACACCTTC
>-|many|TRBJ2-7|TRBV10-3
CAIRAPSYEQYF
TGTGCCATCAGGGCGCCCTCCTACGAGCAGTACTTC
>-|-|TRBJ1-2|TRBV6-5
CASSYSPIFRDTPEGYGYTF
TGTGCCAGCAGTTACTCGCCCATCTTCCGGGACACCCCGGAGGGCTATGGCTACACCTTC
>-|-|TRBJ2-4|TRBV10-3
CAISESGDSGNIQYF
TGTGCCATCAGTGAGTCGGGGGACTCGGGAAACATTCAGTACTTC
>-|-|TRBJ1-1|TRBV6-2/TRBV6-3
CASRTTTLKGTEAFF
TGTGCCAGCAGAACGACTACTCTCAAGGGCACTGAAGCTTTCTTT
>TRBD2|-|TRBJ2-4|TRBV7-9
CASSLALAGAPAGNIQYF
TGTGCCAGCAGCTTAGCCCTAGCGGGAGCCCCGGCCGGGAACATTCAGTACTTC
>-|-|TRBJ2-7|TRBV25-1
CASSWVYEQYF
TGTGCCAGCAGTTGGGTTTACGAGCAGTACTTC
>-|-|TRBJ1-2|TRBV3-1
CASTSPRGSYTF
TGTGCCAGCACAAGCCCTAGGGGGAGCTACACCTTC
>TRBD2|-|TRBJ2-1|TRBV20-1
CSARPVGLAGSEDEQFF
TGCAGTGCTCGCCCCGTCGGACTAGCGGGATCTGAAGATGAGCAGTTCTTC
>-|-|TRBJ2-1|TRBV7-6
CASSLAGGTPNEQFF
TGTGCCAGCAGCTTAGCGGGAGGTACCCCTAATGAGCAGTTCTTC
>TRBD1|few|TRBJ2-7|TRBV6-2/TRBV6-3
CASSYTDRGGQYF
TGTGCCAGCAGTTACACTGACAGGGGCGGGCAGTACTTC
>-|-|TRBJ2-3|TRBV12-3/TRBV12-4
CASTQSAADTQYF
TGTGCCAGCACCCAAAGCGCTGCTGATACGCAGTATTTT
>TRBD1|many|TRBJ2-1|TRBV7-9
CASSSTGQGDNEQFF
TGTGCCAGCAGCTCAACGGGACAGGGGGACAATGAGCAGTTCTTC
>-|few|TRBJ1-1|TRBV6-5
CASSYPGRGYTEAFF
TGTGCCAGCAGTTACCCCGGTAGGGGGTACACTGAAGCTTTCTTT
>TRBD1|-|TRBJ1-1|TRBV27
CASKKDRGAEAFF
TGTGCCAGCAAGAAAGACAGGGGAGCTGAAGCTTTCTTT